The subject of this entry is one TCR beta chain. Its antigen is undetermined. The source of the sample is a study of T cell repertoires in cytomegalovirus infection. Each CDR3 protein gets one entry after TCRdb re-called the reads with MiXCR. The sample lists under 95,000 distinct CDR3 sequences; more than 40% were seen once. The CDR3 has 11 residues. V was shortened by 1 base and J by 10 bases, with 7 bases between the two germline ends. The germline gives CDR1 LGHNT, CDR2 FRNRAP. The specimen was CD8+ T cells from cultured PBMCs, collected from culture after CMV antigen stimulation. The rearrangement joins TRBV12-5 to TRBJ1-1, with D possibly matching TRBD1 (5 bases). This receptor was identified in a human donor in good health (CMV status not recorded). Some clones in this sample may be carry-over from other donors' samples. The CDR3 nucleotides are TGTGCTAGTGGTTTGGAAGGGGCAGCTTTCTTT. Protein product: CASGLEGAAFF.